The 18 T cell receptor beta chains below were found in one sample sequenced in a study of control samples from healthy donors and cancer patients. Profiling relied on immunoSEQ multiplex PCR, and the TCRdb table lists in-frame clones only, not all of them. In the table there are 130,000 to 150,000 clones, about nine tenths of which are singletons. The sample consisted of blood. The receptors come from a man aged 25 to 45 in good health.

The V and J genes are TRBV5-1 and TRBJ1-3; TRBD1 agrees at 7 bases. From germline, CDR1 is SGHRS and CDR2 YFSETQ. V lost 3 bases and J lost 0; bases outside the gene matches: 0. This CDR3 contains 14 residues. The CDR3: CASSSGGSGNTIYF. DNA for the CDR3: TGCGCCAGCAGCTCAGGGGGCTCTGGAAACACCATATATTTT.

The chain has TRBV19 and TRBJ2-6; 10 nucleotides align to TRBD1. The CDR3 extends over 16 amino acids. Germline V CDR1 and CDR2: LNHDA, SQIVND (reference sequence). V shed 8 bases, J shed 2 bases, and the junction held 6 bases outside the gene matches. DNA of the CDR3: TGTGCCAGTGGGGACAGGGGAGGACCTGGGGCCAACGTCCTGACTTTC. Translating gives CASGDRGGPGANVLTF.

This chain links TRBV19 with TRBJ2-5, with unresolved D. The CDR3 extends over 14 amino acids. CDR1 and CDR2 (germline): LNHDA, SQIVND (reference sequence). V was shortened by 8 bases and J by 2 bases, with 15 bases between the two germline ends. The CDR3 sequence: CASLPNNKQETQYF. DNA for the CDR3: TGTGCCAGTCTGCCAAATAATAAACAAGAGACCCAGTACTTC.

This clone was counted a few times. The rearrangement joins TRBV30 to TRBJ2-1, with 8 bases matching TRBD2. V shed 6 bases, J shed 7 bases, and the junction held 14 bases outside the gene matches. Per the germline V gene, CDR1 is GTSNPN and CDR2 is SVGIG (reference sequence). CDR3 size: 15 residues. In DNA form, the CDR3 reads TGTGCCTGCCGGAAAGGGACTAGTAGTGTAAATGAGCAGTTCTTC. It encodes CACRKGTSSVNEQFF.

The rearrangement links TRBV6-4 to TRBJ2-3, with D possibly matching TRBD2 (5 bases). Deletions cut 2 bases from V and 2 bases from J, with 8 bases between. The germline CDR1 and CDR2 sequences are MRHNA and SNTAGT. The CDR3 sequence is 14 residues long. CDR3 region: CASSDGSHTDTQYF. In DNA, the CDR3 is TGTGCCAGCAGTGACGGGAGCCACACAGATACGCAGTATTTT.

This clone showed up just once. J is TRBJ1-2 and V is TRBV9; D is uncertain. This CDR3 is built from 13 residues. V was pared by 2 bases and J by 2 bases, with 7 bases between. CDR1 is SGDLS, CDR2 YYNGEE, per germline. This chain's CDR3 is CASSVAGNYGYTF. The CDR3 coding sequence is TGTGCCAGCAGCGTTGCGGGGAACTATGGCTACACCTTC.

J is TRBJ2-1 and V is TRBV2; a weak D match, TRBD2 (6 bases). This CDR3 comprises 16 residues. V lost 2 bases to trimming and J lost 0 bases, with 11 bases between them. Germline V lookup: CDR1 SNHLY, CDR2 FYNNEI. The CDR3 bases are TGTGCCAGCAGTGAACCAACTAGCTTCTCCTACAATGAGCAGTTCTTC. Translated: CASSEPTSFSYNEQFF.

The gene calls are TRBV4-3 and TRBJ2-2; D is unclear. CDR1 LGHNA and CDR2 YSLEER come from the germline V gene. CDR3 length: 15 amino acids. Trimming left V 4 bases short and J 5 bases short, with 14 bases between. DNA of the CDR3: TGCGCCAGCAGCCTAAAAGGAGATCTAACCGGGGAGCTGTTTTTT. This translates into CASSLKGDLTGELFF.

This clone was observed a single time. The chain has TRBV2 and TRBJ1-4; 9 bases line up with TRBD1. The CDR3 is made up of 16 amino acids. Germline V gene lookup returns CDR1 SNHLY and CDR2 FYNNEI. Trimming cost V 9 bases and J 0 bases; bases outside gene matches: 8. The CDR3 region is CARGQGRDATNEKLFF. The CDR3 region has the DNA TGTGCCAGGGGACAGGGAAGAGATGCAACTAATGAAAAACTGTTTTTT.

This rearrangement joins TRBV7-8 to TRBJ2-1; D is unclear. Per the germline V gene, CDR1 is SGHVS and CDR2 is FQNEAQ. V lost 1 base, J lost 15 bases, and 10 bases lay in between. The length of the CDR3 is 11 residues. The CDR3 loop is CASSLGLRWFF. Here the CDR3 DNA reads TGTGCCAGCAGCTTAGGGCTGCGGTGGTTCTTC.

This clone was seen more than once but under ten times. In DNA form, the CDR3 reads TGTGCCAGCAGCCAATCTTGGACTAGCGGTACGCAAGAGACCCAGTACTTC. It encodes CASSQSWTSGTQETQYF. The V and J genes are TRBV16 and TRBJ2-5, with TRBD2 matching 10 bases. V gave up 0 bases and J gave up 2 bases; unmatched junction bases: 6. The CDR3 length is 17 residues. Germline CDR1 KGHSY, CDR2 FQNENV.

J is TRBJ1-1 and V is TRBV28; TRBD1 might be the D (5 bases). Germline CDR1 and CDR2: MDHEN and SYDVKM. V was trimmed by 5 bases and J by 1 base, leaving 14 bases between them. This CDR3 contains 15 residues. The DNA of the CDR3 is TGTGCCAGCAGTCCTCTGTCCGGGGGGAACACTGAAGCTTTCTTT. This sequence encodes CASSPLSGGNTEAFF.

The chain has TRBV2 and TRBJ1-3; D is ambiguous. V lost 4 bases, J lost 0 bases, and 13 bases lay in between. This CDR3 is built from 16 residues. The germline gives CDR1 SNHLY, CDR2 FYNNEI. The CDR3 nucleotides are TGTGCCAGCAGTGTTAATCCGATTAACTCTGGAAACACCATATATTTT. It encodes CASSVNPINSGNTIYF.

V usage is TRBV15 and J usage is TRBJ1-4, with no clear D. Looked up from germline, CDR1 is LNHNV and CDR2 is YYDKDF (reference sequence). Trimming removed 0 bases from V and 9 bases from J, with 8 bases in between. The CDR3 totals 13 residues. The CDR3 reads CATSRDLRKKLFF. CDR3 bases: TGTGCCACCAGCAGAGATCTACGGAAAAAACTGTTTTTT.

The CDR3 sequence: CASSLPGTGPPAFF. The DNA for the CDR3 is TGTGCCAGCAGTCTCCCAGGGACAGGGCCGCCAGCTTTCTTT. This chain links TRBV28 with TRBJ1-1, with 9 positions matching TRBD1. Germline CDR1 and CDR2: MDHEN and SYDVKM. The CDR3 has 14 residues. V lost 5 bases and J lost 10; bases outside the gene matches: 11. Filled out from reference TRBV28 and TRBJ1-1, the complete variable domain reads DVKVTQSSRYLVKRTGEKVFLECVQDMDHENMFWYRQDPGLGLRLIYFSYDVKMKEKGDIPEGYSVSREKKERFSLILESASTNQTSMYLCASSLPGTGPPAFFGQGTRLTVV.

The chain uses TRBV5-1 and TRBJ2-1, with 9 bases lining up with TRBD2. Germline V gene data show CDR1 as SGHRS and CDR2 as YFSETQ. There are 20 residues in the CDR3. The J segment lost 1 base and the V segment lost 3 bases, leaving 17 bases of the junction unmatched. This CDR3 reads CASSYSFPTSGLDSYNEQFF. CDR3 DNA sequence: TGCGCCAGCAGCTATTCTTTTCCCACTAGCGGGCTTGATTCCTACAATGAGCAGTTCTTC.

The chain joins TRBV15 to TRBJ2-7, with D unclear. CDR1 LNHNV and CDR2 YYDKDF come from the germline V gene (reference sequence). The CDR3 spans 15 residues. V was clipped by 0 bases and J by 2 bases, with 11 bases between them. In DNA form, the CDR3 reads TGTGCCACCAGCAGAGATCAGATCTCCCCCTACGAGCAGTACTTC. Amino acid sequence: CATSRDQISPYEQYF.

This sequence joins TRBV23-1 and TRBJ1-2; D call uncertain. TRBV23-1 is noted as an ORF with a role that remains uncertain. V was clipped by 3 bases and J by 2 bases, with 16 bases between them. This CDR3 spans 16 amino acids. The CDR3: CASSQWLGRENYGYTF. CDR3 bases: TGCGCCAGCAGTCAGTGGTTGGGGAGGGAGAACTATGGCTACACCTTC.